The present T cell receptor (beta chain) was sequenced within a study of a mutant IDH1 vaccine in newly diagnosed glioma. Noted time point: baseline, week 1 (first vaccination visit). Specified treatment: pre-vaccination baseline after standard-of-care therapy. The CDR3 has 13 residues. Germline V lookup: CDR1 SGHDT, CDR2 YYEEEE. The V end lost 4 bases, the J end lost 5 bases, and 10 bases lay between the germline ends. Regarding the study as a whole: Immune responses arising from the vaccine appeared in around 92% of patients. Pseudoprogression showed no apparent link to changes in top peripheral T cell clonotypes.

To note about this clone: Antigen: not known.

The table came from immunoSEQ multiplex PCR; TCRdb's copy has only in-frame clones and leaves some out. The data contain 68,000 or so clones, around 74% of them singletons. The V and J genes are TRBV5-6 and TRBJ1-3; maybe TRBD1 (5 bases). Material: PBMCs, obtained from a glioma patient treated with radiotherapy, temozolomide or both. This clonotype originated in a man in his forties or fifties with glioma. The CDR3 DNA follows: TGTGCCAGCAGCATGGGGGGGAGAAACACCATATATTTT. It translates to CASSMGGRNTIYF.